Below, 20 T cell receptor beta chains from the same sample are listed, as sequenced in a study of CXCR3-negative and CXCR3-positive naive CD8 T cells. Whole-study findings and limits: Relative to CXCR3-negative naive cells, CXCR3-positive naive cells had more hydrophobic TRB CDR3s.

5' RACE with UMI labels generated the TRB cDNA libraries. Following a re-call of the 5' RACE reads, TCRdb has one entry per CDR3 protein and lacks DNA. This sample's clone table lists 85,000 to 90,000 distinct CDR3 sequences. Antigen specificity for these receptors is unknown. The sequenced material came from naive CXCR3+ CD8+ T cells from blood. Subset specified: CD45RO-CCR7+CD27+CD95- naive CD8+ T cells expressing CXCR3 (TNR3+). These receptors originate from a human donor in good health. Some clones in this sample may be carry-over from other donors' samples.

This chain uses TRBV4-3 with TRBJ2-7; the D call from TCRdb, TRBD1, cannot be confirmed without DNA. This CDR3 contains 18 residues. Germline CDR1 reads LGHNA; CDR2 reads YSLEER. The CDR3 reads CASSQVRSGGRMLYEQYF.

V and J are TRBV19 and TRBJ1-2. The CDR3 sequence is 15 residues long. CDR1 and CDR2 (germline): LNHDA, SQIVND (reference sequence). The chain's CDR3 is CASRPLSLGAWGYTF.

CDR3 region: CASSLDYNSPLHF. The J gene is TRBJ1-6, the V gene TRBV7-6. The CDR3 runs 13 residues. Per germline, CDR1 SGHVS and CDR2 FNYEAQ.

The CDR3 is CASSLWSWEESYTEAFF. V usage is TRBV5-1 and J usage is TRBJ1-1. This CDR3 is built from 17 residues. Germline-derived CDR1 and CDR2 are SGHRS and YFSETQ. Variable domain in full (rest from reference TRBV5-1 and TRBJ1-1): KAGVTQTPRYLIKTRGQQVTLSCSPISGHRSVSWYQQTPGQGLQFLFEYFSETQRNKGNFPGRFSGRQFSNSRSEMNVSTLELGDSALYLCASSLWSWEESYTEAFFGQGTRLTVV.

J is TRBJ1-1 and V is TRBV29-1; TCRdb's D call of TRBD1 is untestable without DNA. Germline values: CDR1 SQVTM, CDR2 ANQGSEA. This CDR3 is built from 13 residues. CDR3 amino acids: CSVLTGRGAEAFF. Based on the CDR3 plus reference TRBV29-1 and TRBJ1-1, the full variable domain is SAVISQKPSRDICQRGTSLTIQCQVDSQVTMMFWYRQQPGQSLTLIATANQGSEATYESGFVIDKFPISRPNLTFSTLTVSNMSPEDSSIYLCSVLTGRGAEAFFGQGTRLTVV.

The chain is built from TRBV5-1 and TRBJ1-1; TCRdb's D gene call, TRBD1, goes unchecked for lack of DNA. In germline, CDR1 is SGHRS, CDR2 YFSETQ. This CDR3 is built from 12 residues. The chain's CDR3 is CASSPEGGEAFF.

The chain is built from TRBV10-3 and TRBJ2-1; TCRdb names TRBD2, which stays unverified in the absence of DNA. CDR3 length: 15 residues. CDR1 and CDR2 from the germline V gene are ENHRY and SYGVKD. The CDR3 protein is CAISESSGNANEQFF.

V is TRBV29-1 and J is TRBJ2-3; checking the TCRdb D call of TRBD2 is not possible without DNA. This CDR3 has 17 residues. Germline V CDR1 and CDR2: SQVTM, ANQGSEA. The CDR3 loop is CSVERWLAGGPEDTQYF.

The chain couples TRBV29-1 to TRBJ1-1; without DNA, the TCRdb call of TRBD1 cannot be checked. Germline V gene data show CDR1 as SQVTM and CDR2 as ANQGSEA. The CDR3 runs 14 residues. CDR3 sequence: CSVVRGQGNTEAFF.

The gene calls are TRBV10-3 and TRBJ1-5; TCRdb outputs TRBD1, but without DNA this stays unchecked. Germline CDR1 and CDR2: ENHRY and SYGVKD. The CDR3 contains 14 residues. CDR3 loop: CATRGTGDYQPQHF.

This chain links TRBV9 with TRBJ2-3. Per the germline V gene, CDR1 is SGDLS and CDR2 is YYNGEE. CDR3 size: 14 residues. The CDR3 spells CASSVKGTADTQYF.

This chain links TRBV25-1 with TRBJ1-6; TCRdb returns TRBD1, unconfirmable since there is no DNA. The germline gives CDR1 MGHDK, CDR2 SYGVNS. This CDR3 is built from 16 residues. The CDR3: CASSEWRQGANSPLHF. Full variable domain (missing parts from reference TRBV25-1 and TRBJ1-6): EADIYQTPRYLVIGTGKKITLECSQTMGHDKMYWYQQDPGMELHLIHYSYGVNSTEKGDLSSESTVSRIRTEHFPLTLESARPSHTSQYLCASSEWRQGANSPLHFGNGTRLTVT.

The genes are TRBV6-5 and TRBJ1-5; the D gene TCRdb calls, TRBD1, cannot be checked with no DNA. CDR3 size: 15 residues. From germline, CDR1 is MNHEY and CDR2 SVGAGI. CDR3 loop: CASSYSRGVNQPQHF.

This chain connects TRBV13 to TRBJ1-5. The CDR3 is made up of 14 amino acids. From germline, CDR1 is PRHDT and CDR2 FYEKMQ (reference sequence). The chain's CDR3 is CASSFRGSNQPQHF.

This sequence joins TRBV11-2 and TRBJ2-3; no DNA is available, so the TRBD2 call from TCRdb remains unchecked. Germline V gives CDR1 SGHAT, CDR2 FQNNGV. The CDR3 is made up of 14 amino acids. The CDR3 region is CASSRGWAADTQYF.

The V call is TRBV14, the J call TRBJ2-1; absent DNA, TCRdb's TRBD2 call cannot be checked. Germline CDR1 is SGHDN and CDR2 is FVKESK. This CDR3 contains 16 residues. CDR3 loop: CASSQAGLAGGNEQFF.

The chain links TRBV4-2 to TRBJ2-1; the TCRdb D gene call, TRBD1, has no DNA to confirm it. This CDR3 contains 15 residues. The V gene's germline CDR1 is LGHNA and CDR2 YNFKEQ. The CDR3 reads CASSHGQSEYNEQFF.

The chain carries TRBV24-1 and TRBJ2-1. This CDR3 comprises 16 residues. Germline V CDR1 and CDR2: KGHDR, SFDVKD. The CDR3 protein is CATSDSASQLYNEQFF.

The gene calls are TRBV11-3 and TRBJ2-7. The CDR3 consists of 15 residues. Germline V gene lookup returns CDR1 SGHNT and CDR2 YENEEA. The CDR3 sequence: CASSLAYGSSYEQYF.

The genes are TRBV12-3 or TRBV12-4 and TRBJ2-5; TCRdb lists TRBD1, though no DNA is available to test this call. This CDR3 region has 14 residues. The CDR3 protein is CASSRDRARETQYF.